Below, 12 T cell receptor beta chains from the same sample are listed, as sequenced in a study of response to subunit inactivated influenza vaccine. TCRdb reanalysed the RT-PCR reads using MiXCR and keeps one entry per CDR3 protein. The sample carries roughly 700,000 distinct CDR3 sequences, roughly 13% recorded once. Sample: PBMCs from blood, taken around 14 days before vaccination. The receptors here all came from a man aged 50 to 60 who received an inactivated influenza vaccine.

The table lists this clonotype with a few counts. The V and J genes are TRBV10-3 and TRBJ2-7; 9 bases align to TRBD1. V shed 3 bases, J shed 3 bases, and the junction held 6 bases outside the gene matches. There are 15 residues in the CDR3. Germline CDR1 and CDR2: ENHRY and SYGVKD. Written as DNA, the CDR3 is TGTGCCATCAGTGATACCTTGACAGGGGGCTACGAGCAGTACTTC. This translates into CAISDTLTGGYEQYF.

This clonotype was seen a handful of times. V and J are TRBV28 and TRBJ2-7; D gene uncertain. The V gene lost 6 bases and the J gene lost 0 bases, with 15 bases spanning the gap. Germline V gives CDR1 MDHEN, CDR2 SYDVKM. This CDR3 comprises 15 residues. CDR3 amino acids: CASSVITLSSYEQYF. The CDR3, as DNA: TGTGCCAGCAGCGTGATAACTCTCAGCTCCTACGAGCAGTACTTC.

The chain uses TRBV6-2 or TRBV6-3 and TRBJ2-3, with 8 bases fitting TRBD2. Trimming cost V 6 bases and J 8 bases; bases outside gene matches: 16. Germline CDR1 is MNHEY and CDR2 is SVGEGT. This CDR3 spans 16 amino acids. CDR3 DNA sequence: TGTGCCAGCAGGGCCCGAGCGGGAGTTTCTTATTCTACGCAGTATTTT. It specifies CASRARAGVSYSTQYF.

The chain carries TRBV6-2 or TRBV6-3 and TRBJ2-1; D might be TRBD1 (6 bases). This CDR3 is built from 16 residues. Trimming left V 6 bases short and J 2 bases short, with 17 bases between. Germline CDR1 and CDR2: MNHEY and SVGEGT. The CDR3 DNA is TGTGCCAGCAGCTCCCCCCAGGGGCTACCCTACAATGAGCAGTTCTTC. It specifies CASSSPQGLPYNEQFF.

The CDR3 DNA reads TGTGCCAGCAGCACCGAACTAGCGGGAGGGCCCTACGAGCAGTACTTC. Translation gives CASSTELAGGPYEQYF. The chain is built from TRBV6-2 or TRBV6-3 and TRBJ2-7, with 13 bases matching TRBD2. With 6 bases clipped from V and 2 bases from J, the junction kept 7 bases outside the gene matches. Germline CDR1 reads MNHEY; CDR2 reads SVGEGT. The CDR3 is 16 residues long.

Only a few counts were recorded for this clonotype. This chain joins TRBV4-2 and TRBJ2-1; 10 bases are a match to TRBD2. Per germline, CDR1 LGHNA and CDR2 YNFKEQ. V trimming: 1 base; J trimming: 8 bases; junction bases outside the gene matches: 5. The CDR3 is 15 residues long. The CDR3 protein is CASSQVTSGDYEQFF. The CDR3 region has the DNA TGTGCCAGCAGCCAAGTCACTAGCGGGGATTATGAGCAGTTCTTC.

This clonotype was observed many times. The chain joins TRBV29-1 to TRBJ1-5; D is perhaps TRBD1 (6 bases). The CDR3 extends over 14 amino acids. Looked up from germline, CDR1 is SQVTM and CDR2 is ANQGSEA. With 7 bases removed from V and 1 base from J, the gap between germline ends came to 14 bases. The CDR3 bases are TGCAGCGCATCACAGGGAAGGAGCAATCAGCCCCAGCATTTT. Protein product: CSASQGRSNQPQHF.

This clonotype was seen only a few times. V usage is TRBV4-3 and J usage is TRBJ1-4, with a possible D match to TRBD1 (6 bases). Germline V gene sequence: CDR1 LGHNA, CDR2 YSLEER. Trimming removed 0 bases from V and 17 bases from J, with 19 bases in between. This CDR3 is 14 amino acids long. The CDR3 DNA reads TGCGCCAGCAGCCAAGATCGGCGGCGGGGGCGGAGTTTTTTT. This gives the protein CASSQDRRRGRSFF.

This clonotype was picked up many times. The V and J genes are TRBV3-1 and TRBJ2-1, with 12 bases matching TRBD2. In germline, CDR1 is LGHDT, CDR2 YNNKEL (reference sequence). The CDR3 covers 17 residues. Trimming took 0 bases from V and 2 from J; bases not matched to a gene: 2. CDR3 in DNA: TGTGCCAGCAGCCAAGACCCTAGCGGGAGGGCCTACAATGAGCAGTTCTTC. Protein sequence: CASSQDPSGRAYNEQFF.

The CDR3 region has the DNA TGCAGTGCTAGAAAGACGGGAATGAACACTGAAGCTTTCTTT. It yields the protein CSARKTGMNTEAFF. The rearrangement links TRBV20-1 to TRBJ1-1; no clear D gene. Trimming removed 2 bases at V and 0 bases at J, with 10 bases between. The CDR3 length is 14 residues. CDR1 and CDR2 from the germline V gene are DFQATT and SNEGSKA (reference sequence).

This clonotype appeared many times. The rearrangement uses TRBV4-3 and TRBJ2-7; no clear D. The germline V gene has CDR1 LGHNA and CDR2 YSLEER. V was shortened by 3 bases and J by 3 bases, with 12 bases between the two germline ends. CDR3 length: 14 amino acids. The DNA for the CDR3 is TGCGCCAGCAGCCACGGTAGACTCAACTACGAGCAGTACTTC. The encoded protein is CASSHGRLNYEQYF.

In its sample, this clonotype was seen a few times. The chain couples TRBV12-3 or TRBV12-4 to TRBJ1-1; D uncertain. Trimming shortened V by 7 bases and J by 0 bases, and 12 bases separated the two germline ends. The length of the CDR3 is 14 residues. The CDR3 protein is CASTRGPLNTEAFF. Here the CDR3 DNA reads TGTGCCAGCACACGCGGGCCTTTGAACACTGAAGCTTTCTTT.